One sample yielded the 24 T cell receptor beta chains listed below, sequenced in a study of cytotoxic CD8 clonotypes in ibrutinib-treated CLL (dated by TCRdb to the early 2020s). Receptor amplification or capture employed the immunoSEQ multiplex PCR assay. Here the immuneACCESS table is served through TCRdb, limited to in-frame sequences with V and J called. Missing clones are a known gap in these copies; in checked studies unresolved V genes cover under half, and the rest lacks a known reason. This sample gives around 42,000 clones in total; 60% to 70% of them show up just once. In total, the top ten clones hold approximately 21% of the sample. Reading the label with the study, this specimen's time point is: around 2 years on ibrutinib. The sequencing here drew on PBMCs, taken after 24 months of ibrutinib treatment. Receptors were obtained from a human donor with chronic lymphocytic leukemia.

This chain connects TRBV7-9 to TRBJ2-1, with a weak D call TRBD1 (5 bases). This CDR3 has 15 residues. CDR1 is SEHNR, CDR2 FQNEAQ, per germline (reference sequence). The ends were cut back, 0 bases at V and 10 bases at J, with 16 bases in the middle. The CDR3 spells CASSLAKGGAAEQFF. The CDR3 DNA reads TGTGCCAGCAGCTTAGCAAAGGGTGGGGCGGCGGAGCAGTTCTTC.

The chain uses TRBV23-1 and TRBJ2-5; TRBD2 is a possible D gene (5 bases). TRBV23-1 has ORF status, its function being uncertain. The CDR3 is 13 amino acids. The V and J ends lost 7 bases and 3 bases respectively, with 12 bases between them. The CDR3 DNA is TGCGCCAGCAAGTGTCGAGCGGAAGAGACCCAGTACTTC. It codes for CASKCRAEETQYF.

The gene calls are TRBV6-5 and TRBJ2-1, with 13 bases fitting TRBD2. The CDR3 totals 14 residues. The J segment lost 7 bases and the V segment lost 7 bases, leaving 4 bases of the junction unmatched. Germline V gene sequence: CDR1 MNHEY, CDR2 SVGAGI. CDR3 DNA sequence: TGTGCCAGCATCCGACTAGCGGGAGGTAATGAGCAGTTCTTC. It yields the protein CASIRLAGGNEQFF.

This clone occurred many times. The chain combines TRBV29-1 with TRBJ1-5; D gene unclear. V shed 4 bases and J shed 9 bases, with 13 bases lying between them. The CDR3 has 12 amino acids. Germline CDR1 is SQVTM and CDR2 is ANQGSEA. DNA for the CDR3: TGCAGCGTTGGGGGAGCCGGTGGGCCCCAGCATTTT. Translated: CSVGGAGGPQHF.

The rearrangement joins TRBV25-1 to TRBJ2-3; D call uncertain. The V gene lost 2 bases and the J gene lost 6 bases, with 9 bases spanning the gap. The germline V gene has CDR1 MGHDK and CDR2 SYGVNS. The CDR3 spans 13 residues. The chain's CDR3 is CASSEEPIDTQYF. As DNA, the CDR3 is TGTGCCAGCAGTGAAGAACCGATTGATACGCAGTATTTT.

This clone occurred a few times. The chain recombines TRBV6-4 with TRBJ2-3; D might be TRBD1 (6 bases). The CDR3 is made up of 14 amino acids. Germline V gene lookup returns CDR1 MRHNA and CDR2 SNTAGT. With 9 bases removed from V and 4 bases from J, the gap between germline ends came to 17 bases. Written as DNA, the CDR3 is TGTGCCAGACGGCTTACAGGGCTACCAGATACGCAGTATTTT. Protein: CARRLTGLPDTQYF.

The V call is TRBV30, the J call TRBJ2-5; D may be TRBD2 (5 bases). The CDR3 covers 13 residues. Looked up from germline, CDR1 is GTSNPN and CDR2 is SVGIG (reference sequence). The ends were cut back, 2 bases at V and 3 bases at J, with 10 bases in the middle. The CDR3, as DNA: TGTGCCTGGAGTCCGTTGCGGGAAGAGACCCAGTACTTC. Protein: CAWSPLREETQYF.

Comment on this clone: The junction does not match germline at one end; this may be a read error. V and J are TRBV7-7 and TRBJ2-6; D gene uncertain. This CDR3 has 15 residues. Germline CDR1 is SSHAT and CDR2 is FNYEAQ (reference sequence). As DNA, the CDR3 is TGTGCTAGCAGCTTATCCGCTTCTGGGGCCAACGTCCTGACTTTC. It yields the protein CASSLSASGANVLTF. Based on the CDR3 plus reference TRBV7-7 and TRBJ2-6, the full variable domain is GAGVSQSPRYKVTKRGQDVTLRCDPISSHATLYWYQQALGQGPEFLTYFNYEAQPDKSGLPSDRFSAERPEGSISTLTIQRTEQRDSAMYRCASSLSASGANVLTFGAGSRLTVL.

V is TRBV2 and J is TRBJ1-1, with D possibly being TRBD1 (5 bases). The CDR3 contains 13 residues. The germline V gene encodes CDR1 SNHLY and CDR2 FYNNEI. V gave up 2 bases and J gave up 5 bases, with 9 bases separating them. The CDR3 loop reads CASSEQGRTEAFF. In nucleotides, the CDR3 is TGTGCCAGCAGTGAACAGGGCCGAACTGAAGCTTTCTTT. Full variable domain (remainder filled in from reference TRBV2 and TRBJ1-1): EPEVTQTPSHQVTQMGQEVILRCVPISNHLYFYWYRQILGQKVEFLVSFYNNEISEKSEIFDDQFSVERPDGSNFTLKIRSTKLEDSAMYFCASSEQGRTEAFFGQGTRLTVV.

This clone has just a few counts. This chain joins TRBV30 and TRBJ2-1, with a tentative D call TRBD2 (6 bases). Germline V gives CDR1 GTSNPN, CDR2 SVGIG (reference sequence). The CDR3 is 12 residues long. V lost 0 bases and J 10 bases, leaving 10 bases between the germline ends. The CDR3 here is CAWSVQAGEQFF. CDR3 DNA sequence: TGTGCCTGGAGTGTACAGGCGGGAGAGCAGTTCTTC.

This rearrangement joins TRBV5-1 to TRBJ2-7; D remains ambiguous. V was shortened by 5 bases and J by 1 base, with 16 bases between the two germline ends. Germline V lookup: CDR1 SGHRS, CDR2 YFSETQ. This CDR3 comprises 15 residues. CDR3 DNA sequence: TGCGCCAGCAGTCCCCAAGCCGGAAAGTCCTACGAGCAGTACTTC. Protein product: CASSPQAGKSYEQYF.

This clone was detected only once. This chain links TRBV7-2 with TRBJ1-1; 8 bases match TRBD1. Germline trimming cut 4 bases from V and 5 bases from J; bases unmatched to any gene: 6. Germline assignment: CDR1 SGHTA and CDR2 FQGNSA. The CDR3 length is 14 residues. The CDR3 region is CASSYPTGGTEAFF. The CDR3 bases are TGTGCCAGCAGCTACCCCACAGGGGGAACTGAAGCTTTCTTT.

CDR3 sequence reads: CASSLRHLGLIGYEQYF. The DNA of the CDR3 is TGTGCCAGCAGCCTCAGACATCTAGGGCTGATAGGCTACGAGCAGTACTTC. This chain joins TRBV14 and TRBJ2-7, with no clear D. The CDR3 has 17 residues. The V gene's germline CDR1 is SGHDN and CDR2 FVKESK. Deletions cut 4 bases from V and 3 bases from J, with 22 bases between.

The chain carries TRBV7-9 and TRBJ1-2; TRBD1 is a possible D gene (5 bases). CDR1 and CDR2 from the germline V gene are SEHNR and FQNEAQ (reference sequence). This CDR3 has 15 amino acids. V lost 2 bases and J lost 8, with 18 bases in between. The CDR3 DNA follows: TGTGCCAGCAGCTTACTCCAGGGAGGTAGTTCGGGCTACACCTTC. Its protein is CASSLLQGGSSGYTF. The variable domain in full, completed from reference TRBV7-9 and TRBJ1-2, reads DTGVSQNPRHKITKRGQNVTFRCDPISEHNRLYWYRQTLGQGPEFLTYFQNEAQLEKSRLLSDRFSAERPKGSFSTLEIQRTEQGDSAMYLCASSLLQGGSSGYTFGSGTRLTVV.

V gene TRBV5-1 combines with J gene TRBJ1-3, with 7 bases that match TRBD1. The CDR3 sequence is 16 residues long. Germline lookup yields CDR1 SGHRS and CDR2 YFSETQ. The V and J ends lost 0 bases and 5 bases, in that order; junction bases with no gene match: 8. For the CDR3, the DNA is TGCGCCAGCAGCTTGGGACGAGGGACAGAGCGAAACACCATATATTTT. Its protein product is CASSLGRGTERNTIYF.

Here the CDR3 DNA reads TGTGCCAGCTCTTTTGTAGCGGGCCACGAGCAGTACTTC. This sequence encodes CASSFVAGHEQYF. This rearrangement joins TRBV18 to TRBJ2-7; 7 nucleotides align to TRBD2. Trimming took 6 bases from V and 5 from J; bases not matched to a gene: 7. The CDR3 is 13 amino acids. CDR1 is KGHSH, CDR2 LQKENI, per germline.

This clone was observed a handful of times. The V call is TRBV19, the J call TRBJ1-2; 7 positions match TRBD1. J was trimmed by 4 bases and V by 4 bases; bases with no gene match: 6. This CDR3 spans 14 amino acids. CDR1 is LNHDA, CDR2 SQIVND, per germline (reference sequence). Written as DNA, the CDR3 is TGTGCCAGTAGTACCACAGGGGCGAGCTATGGCTACACCTTC. Protein sequence: CASSTTGASYGYTF.

The chain recombines TRBV4-1 with TRBJ2-3, with unresolved D. The CDR3 is made up of 20 amino acids. The V and J ends lost 4 bases and 4 bases respectively, with 30 bases between them. The germline gives CDR1 MGHRA, CDR2 YSYEKL. For the CDR3, the DNA is TGCGCCAGCAGCCTTCTTTGGGCAAAACGGAGAGGAAGAGTTCCAGATACGCAGTATTTT. The encoded protein is CASSLLWAKRRGRVPDTQYF.

The J gene is TRBJ2-7, the V gene TRBV20-1; no clear D. The V and J ends lost 1 base and 4 bases respectively, with 5 bases between them. This CDR3 is 11 amino acids long. Germline loops: CDR1 DFQATT, CDR2 SNEGSKA (reference sequence). DNA of the CDR3: TGCAGTGCTAGAGGCGAGTACGAGCAGTACTTC. Amino acid sequence: CSARGEYEQYF.

This clone was observed a handful of times. In nucleotides, the CDR3 is TGTGCCTGGAGTGCCGGGACCGACTACGAGCAGTACTTC. As protein: CAWSAGTDYEQYF. The chain is built from TRBV30 and TRBJ2-7, with D possibly called TRBD1 or TRBD2 (5 bases each). The CDR3 is 13 amino acids. Trimming cost V 1 base and J 3 bases, with 10 bases left between them. CDR1 and CDR2 from the germline V gene are GTSNPN and SVGIG (reference sequence).

The chain joins TRBV7-2 to TRBJ1-4; D is unresolved. The germline CDR1 and CDR2 sequences are SGHTA and FQGNSA. Trimming took 6 bases from V and 6 from J, leaving 8 bases between them. The CDR3 runs to 12 residues. The CDR3 loop is CASSRGDEKLFF. The CDR3 DNA is TGTGCCAGCAGTCGCGGGGATGAAAAACTGTTTTTT. The entire variable domain, with the rest obtained from reference TRBV7-2 and TRBJ1-4, is as follows: GAGVSQSPSNKVTEKGKDVELRCDPISGHTALYWYRQSLGQGLEFLIYFQGNSAPDKSGLPSDRFSAERTGGSVSTLTIQRTQQEDSAVYLCASSRGDEKLFFGSGTQLSVL.

The V and J genes are TRBV30 and TRBJ1-5, with 8 bases aligning to TRBD1. Germline assignment: CDR1 GTSNPN and CDR2 SVGIG (reference sequence). J gave up 6 bases and V 1 base, and 2 bases lay outside the gene matches. This CDR3 comprises 13 residues. In nucleotides, the CDR3 is TGTGCCTGGAGTGGGACAGGGCGTCAGCCCCAGCATTTT. Protein product: CAWSGTGRQPQHF.

The chain couples TRBV19 to TRBJ1-2; 9 bases fit TRBD1. This CDR3 is 14 amino acids long. V was clipped by 6 bases and J by 5 bases; unmatched bases: 7. Germline assignment: CDR1 LNHDA and CDR2 SQIVND (reference sequence). DNA for the CDR3: TGTGCCAGTAGCCAAACAGGGGGCCGTTATGGCTACACCTTC. Protein product: CASSQTGGRYGYTF. The full variable domain, with the rest looked up from reference TRBV19 and TRBJ1-2, is DGGITQSPKYLFRKEGQNVTLSCEQNLNHDAMYWYRQDPGQGLRLIYYSQIVNDFQKGDIAEGYSVSREKKESFPLTVTSAQKNPTAFYLCASSQTGGRYGYTFGSGTRLTVV.

This clone was seen more than once but under ten times. The chain carries TRBV30 and TRBJ1-5; no firm D call. V was cut by 0 bases and J by 2 bases, with 14 bases left in between. The CDR3 runs 16 residues. Germline loops: CDR1 GTSNPN, CDR2 SVGIG (reference sequence). This CDR3 reads CAWSVPSPWGNQPQHF. CDR3 in DNA: TGTGCCTGGAGTGTACCGAGTCCCTGGGGCAATCAGCCCCAGCATTTT.